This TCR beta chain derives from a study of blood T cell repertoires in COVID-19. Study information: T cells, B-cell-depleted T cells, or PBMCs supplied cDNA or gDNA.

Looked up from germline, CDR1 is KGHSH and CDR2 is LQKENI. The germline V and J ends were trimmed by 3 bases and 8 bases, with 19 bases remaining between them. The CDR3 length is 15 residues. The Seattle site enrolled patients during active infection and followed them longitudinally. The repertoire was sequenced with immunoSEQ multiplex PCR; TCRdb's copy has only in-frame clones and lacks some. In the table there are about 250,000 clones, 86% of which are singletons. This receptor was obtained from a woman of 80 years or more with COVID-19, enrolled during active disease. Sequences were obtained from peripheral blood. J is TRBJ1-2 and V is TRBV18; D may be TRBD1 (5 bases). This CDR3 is CASSPEGVGIVGYTF. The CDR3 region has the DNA TGTGCCAGCTCACCTGAAGGGGTGGGGATCGTCGGCTACACCTTC.